One and the same sample provided the 27 T cell receptor beta chains below, sequenced in a study of cytomegalovirus exposure and HLA in healthy donors. PCR employed 60 Vbeta and 13 Jbeta primers. Only in-frame clones appear in the TCRdb table, and some are missing; sequencing was by immunoSEQ multiplex PCR. The profile covers roughly 100,000 clones, with roughly 60% appearing a single time and under 5.5% taken by the ten largest. Sequenced: PBMCs. The receptors stem from a human donor in good health.

This clone has just a few counts. This sequence joins TRBV11-2 and TRBJ2-5; 7 bases match TRBD1. The length of the CDR3 is 14 residues. V lost 6 bases, J lost 0 bases, and 4 bases stayed unmatched. The germline V gene has CDR1 SGHAT and CDR2 FQNNGV. The CDR3 loop reads CASSLTGYQETQYF. Written as DNA, the CDR3 is TGTGCCAGCAGTCTGACAGGGTACCAAGAGACCCAGTACTTC.

This rearrangement joins TRBV29-1 to TRBJ1-2; TRBD1 aligns across 7 bases. This CDR3 is 15 amino acids long. Germline V gene sequence: CDR1 SQVTM, CDR2 ANQGSEA. V trimming: 3 bases; J trimming: 0 bases; junction bases outside the gene matches: 7. CDR3 coding DNA: TGCAGCGTTGATTGGAGGGACAGACCTAACTATGGCTACACCTTC. Translation: CSVDWRDRPNYGYTF.

The rearrangement uses TRBV11-2 and TRBJ2-1; a possible D gene is TRBD1 (5 bases). V was clipped by 1 base and J by 12 bases, with 13 bases between them. This CDR3 is built from 13 residues. The germline V gene encodes CDR1 SGHAT and CDR2 FQNNGV. CDR3 nucleotide sequence: TGTGCCAGCAGCTTAGCTCGGCAGGGTGGGCAGTTCTTC. This gives the protein CASSLARQGGQFF.

This chain joins TRBV4-2 and TRBJ2-5; a possible D gene is TRBD1 (6 bases). The J call is uncertain, as TRBJ2-7 better fits the DNA end. This CDR3 is 14 amino acids long. CDR1 and CDR2 from the germline V gene are LGHNA and YNFKEQ. The DNA for the CDR3 is TGTGCCAGCAGCCTGGGGGTAGGGGGCTACGAGCAGTACTTC. The encoded protein is CASSLGVGGYEQYF.

The sample holds one count of this clone. The rearrangement uses TRBV19 and TRBJ1-1; TRBD1 agrees at 9 bases. Germline V CDR1 and CDR2: LNHDA, SQIVND (reference sequence). CDR3 size: 13 residues. The V gene end was trimmed by 10 bases and the J gene end by 6 bases; junction bases not matched to a gene: 9. The CDR3 reads CATQDRGRSEAFF. The CDR3 nucleotides read TGTGCCACCCAGGACAGGGGTAGGTCTGAAGCTTTCTTT.

The CDR3 loop is CASSPQGARSYEQYF. In nucleotides, the CDR3 is TGTGCCAGCAGCCCCCAAGGGGCCCGCTCCTACGAGCAGTACTTC. This chain uses TRBV7-9 with TRBJ2-7; a weak D match, TRBD1 (5 bases). The CDR3 is 15 amino acids. Trimming left V 5 bases short and J 0 bases short, with 14 bases between. Germline V gene sequence: CDR1 SEHNR, CDR2 FQNEAQ (reference sequence).

This clone was counted between two and nine times. The chain carries TRBV9 and TRBJ2-1, with 8 bases matching TRBD2. CDR1 and CDR2 (germline): SGDLS, YYNGEE. The CDR3 is 16 residues long. The V and J ends lost 0 bases and 4 bases, in that order; junction bases with no gene match: 6. CDR3 region: CASSVAGTRVYNEQFF. The CDR3 region has the DNA TGTGCCAGCAGCGTAGCTGGGACTAGGGTTTACAATGAGCAGTTCTTC.

A few counts support this clone. This chain connects TRBV6-6 to TRBJ1-2, with TRBD1 identical over 9 bases. Trimming took 9 bases from V and 4 from J; bases not matched to a gene: 15. The CDR3 consists of 16 residues. From germline, CDR1 is MNHNY and CDR2 SVGAGI (reference sequence). CDR3 coding DNA: TGTGCCAGTCAGGGGGTCCGGACAGGGGACTCCTATGGCTACACCTTC. Protein product: CASQGVRTGDSYGYTF.

The rearrangement uses TRBV27 and TRBJ2-3, with a weak D call TRBD2 (5 bases). Germline CDR1 and CDR2: MNHEY and SMNVEV (reference sequence). Trimming cost V 2 bases and J 2 bases, with 8 bases left between them. The CDR3 runs 14 residues. The CDR3 region is CASSLGLATDTQYF. Written as DNA, the CDR3 is TGTGCCAGCAGTTTAGGTCTAGCCACAGATACGCAGTATTTT.

This clone appeared a few times. The gene calls are TRBV27 and TRBJ2-1, with a possible D match to TRBD2 (5 bases). CDR1 and CDR2 from the germline V gene are MNHEY and SMNVEV (reference sequence). There are 12 residues in the CDR3. Trimming left V 7 bases short and J 9 bases short, with 13 bases between. Written as DNA, the CDR3 is TGTGCCAGCACCCCGGGCGGAGGTGAGCAGTTCTTC. Translation: CASTPGGGEQFF.

The V and J genes are TRBV19 and TRBJ2-5; 8 nucleotides align to TRBD2. There are 14 residues in the CDR3. The germline V gene has CDR1 LNHDA and CDR2 SQIVND (reference sequence). J gave up 2 bases and V 3 bases, and 2 bases lay outside the gene matches. The CDR3 region has the DNA TGTGCCAGTAGTATTAGCGGGAATCAAGAGACCCAGTACTTC. Its protein product is CASSISGNQETQYF. The variable domain in full, completed from reference TRBV19 and TRBJ2-5, reads DGGITQSPKYLFRKEGQNVTLSCEQNLNHDAMYWYRQDPGQGLRLIYYSQIVNDFQKGDIAEGYSVSREKKESFPLTVTSAQKNPTAFYLCASSISGNQETQYFGPGTRLLVL.

This clone turned up a few times. V gene TRBV6-5 combines with J gene TRBJ2-1; D is possibly TRBD2 (5 bases). This CDR3 contains 12 residues. V was trimmed by 10 bases and J by 7 bases, leaving 14 bases between them. Germline lookup yields CDR1 MNHEY and CDR2 SVGAGI. CDR3 in amino acids: CANSKTRNEQFF. The DNA for the CDR3 is TGTGCCAACTCGAAAACTAGAAATGAGCAGTTCTTC.

The rearrangement links TRBV19 to TRBJ1-2; 7 nucleotides align to TRBD1. CDR1 and CDR2 from the germline V gene are LNHDA and SQIVND (reference sequence). Unmatched junction bases numbered 13, after V lost 9 bases and J lost 3 bases. The length of the CDR3 is 15 residues. CDR3 amino acids: CASLGTDNTYYGYTF. CDR3 sequence (DNA): TGTGCCAGCTTAGGGACAGACAATACTTACTATGGCTACACCTTC.

The chain employs TRBV2 and TRBJ2-2, with TRBD2 identical over 10 bases. The CDR3 has 14 residues. The germline CDR1 and CDR2 sequences are SNHLY and FYNNEI. V lost 7 bases to trimming and J lost 6 bases; unmatched junction nucleotides: 5. CDR3 nucleotides: TGTGCCAGCAAGCCTAGCGGGAGAGCCGGGGAGCTGTTTTTT. It specifies CASKPSGRAGELFF.

The CDR3 sequence is CASSQVLAGFTGELFF. The DNA of the CDR3 is TGCGCCAGCAGCCAAGTTCTAGCGGGATTCACCGGGGAGCTGTTTTTT. The rearrangement uses TRBV4-1 and TRBJ2-2; 9 bases are a match to TRBD2. The V gene's germline CDR1 is MGHRA and CDR2 YSYEKL. The CDR3 runs to 16 residues. Trimming cost V 1 base and J 4 bases; bases outside gene matches: 4.

The chain links TRBV6-5 to TRBJ1-5; TRBD1 aligns across 8 bases. The CDR3 spans 15 residues. Per the germline V gene, CDR1 is MNHEY and CDR2 is SVGAGI. Germline trimming cut 7 bases from V and 6 bases from J; bases unmatched to any gene: 11. CDR3 DNA: TGTGCCAGCAAGTATGACGCGACAGGGGCTCAGCCCCAGCATTTT. Its protein is CASKYDATGAQPQHF.

The J gene is TRBJ2-1, the V gene TRBV6-4, with 8 positions matching TRBD2. Unmatched junction bases numbered 14, after V lost 4 bases and J lost 3 bases. The CDR3 spans 18 residues. In germline, CDR1 is MRHNA, CDR2 SNTAGT. CDR3 bases: TGTGCCAGCAGTGGGGGAGAAAGCGGGAGTGGGGTCTACAATGAGCAGTTCTTC. Amino acid sequence: CASSGGESGSGVYNEQFF.

The rearrangement links TRBV27 to TRBJ2-7; D possibly corresponds to TRBD1 (6 bases). Germline loops: CDR1 MNHEY, CDR2 SMNVEV (reference sequence). Trimming cost V 4 bases and J 7 bases, with 17 bases left between them. The CDR3 totals 14 residues. CDR3 nucleotide sequence: TGTGCCAGCAGTTGGGATAGACAAGACAGGGAGCAGTACTTC. Translated, it gives CASSWDRQDREQYF.

About this clone: Other DNA sequences of this sample code for an identical CDR3. The rearrangement links TRBV25-1 to TRBJ2-1, with a possible D match to TRBD2 (5 bases). CDR3 length: 15 amino acids. Germline V gene data show CDR1 as MGHDK and CDR2 as SYGVNS. V was pared by 5 bases and J by 3 bases, with 14 bases between. CDR3 amino acids: CASSPGMANYNEQFF. The CDR3 nucleotides read TGTGCCAGCAGTCCCGGGATGGCCAACTACAATGAGCAGTTCTTC.

This clone was recorded a few times. V usage is TRBV4-1 and J usage is TRBJ1-2, with a tentative D call TRBD1 (5 bases). The CDR3 contains 15 residues. Germline V gives CDR1 MGHRA, CDR2 YSYEKL. Trimming removed 6 bases from V and 8 bases from J, with 22 bases in between. The CDR3 DNA is TGCGCCAGCAGAGTGGTAGGCGGGACCGGCGGAGGCTACACCTTC. It is translated as CASRVVGGTGGGYTF.

V gene TRBV6-5 combines with J gene TRBJ2-5, with TRBD1 identical over 11 bases. The CDR3 spans 14 residues. The V gene's germline CDR1 is MNHEY and CDR2 SVGAGI. Trimming took 2 bases from V and 6 from J; bases not matched to a gene: 2. The CDR3 loop is CASSYGTGGQTQYF. CDR3 nucleotides: TGTGCCAGCAGTTACGGGACAGGGGGACAGACCCAGTACTTC.

The rearrangement uses TRBV4-2 and TRBJ2-2; D may be TRBD1 (6 bases). Trimming removed 3 bases from V and 1 base from J, with 6 bases in between. This CDR3 is built from 14 residues. Germline V lookup: CDR1 LGHNA, CDR2 YNFKEQ. The CDR3 spells CASSQTGNTGELFF. The CDR3 bases are TGTGCCAGCAGCCAGACAGGGAACACCGGGGAGCTGTTTTTT.

The rearrangement links TRBV21-1 to TRBJ1-2; no check of the table's D call, TRBD1, against the DNA was made. TRBV21-1 is annotated as a pseudogene. The CDR3 runs 16 residues. The CDR3 protein is CASTSNRDRGHYGYTF. The CDR3 bases are TGTGCCAGCACCTCCAACCGGGACAGGGGACACTATGGCTACACCTTC.

This clone was picked up one time. The V and J genes are TRBV7-9 and TRBJ2-7; TRBD2 aligns across 9 bases. The CDR3 is 14 residues long. Germline lookup yields CDR1 SEHNR and CDR2 FQNEAQ (reference sequence). J was trimmed by 3 bases and V by 6 bases; bases with no gene match: 6. CDR3 loop: CASRSSGVNYEQYF. The CDR3 nucleotides read TGTGCCAGCAGGTCTAGCGGGGTAAACTACGAGCAGTACTTC.

This clone was detected only once. The chain is built from TRBV30 and TRBJ2-5, with D possibly matching TRBD1 (6 bases). Near its end, the DNA agrees better with TRBJ2-7, so the J call may be wrong. The CDR3 runs 13 residues. Looked up from germline, CDR1 is GTSNPN and CDR2 is SVGIG (reference sequence). The CDR3 sequence is CAWSQDSSTEQYF. In nucleotides, the CDR3 is TGTGCCTGGAGTCAGGACAGCAGCACCGAGCAGTACTTC.

The genes are TRBV11-2 and TRBJ1-3, with 7 bases that match TRBD1. Trimming at V came to 5 bases and at J to 0 bases, leaving 10 bases not matched to a gene. This CDR3 has 17 amino acids. Germline V gene sequence: CDR1 SGHAT, CDR2 FQNNGV. The CDR3 DNA sequence: TGTGCCAGCAGCGCGACCGGGACAGCCTCCTCTGGAAACACCATATATTTT. Translating it yields CASSATGTASSGNTIYF.

The chain is built from TRBV20-1 and TRBJ2-5; D unclear. Trimming cost V 3 bases and J 4 bases, with 6 bases left between them. Germline V lookup: CDR1 DFQATT, CDR2 SNEGSKA (reference sequence). This CDR3 is built from 11 residues. CDR3 region: CSASTGETQYF. In DNA, the CDR3 is TGCAGTGCTAGTACCGGAGAGACCCAGTACTTC.